Each of the 15 T cell receptor beta chains below was sequenced from the same sample in a study of T cell responses to AZD1222 COVID-19 vaccine. Sequencing used immunoSEQ multiplex PCR; TCRdb keeps in-frame clones, though not all of them. The sample records some 150,000 clones, 92% being singletons. Sequences were derived from peripheral blood, sampled on day 0 of MenACWY control vaccination. Every receptor here comes from an adult in good health.

The J gene is TRBJ1-5, the V gene TRBV19; the D is unclear. The CDR3 sequence is 14 residues long. Germline-derived CDR1 and CDR2 are LNHDA and SQIVND (reference sequence). V lost 1 base to trimming and J lost 5 bases, with 9 bases between them. The CDR3 region is CASSIVRKDQPQHF. Written as DNA, the CDR3 is TGTGCCAGTAGTATAGTGCGGAAGGATCAGCCCCAGCATTTT. Supplemented by reference TRBV19 and TRBJ1-5, the full variable domain reads DGGITQSPKYLFRKEGQNVTLSCEQNLNHDAMYWYRQDPGQGLRLIYYSQIVNDFQKGDIAEGYSVSREKKESFPLTVTSAQKNPTAFYLCASSIVRKDQPQHFGDGTRLSIL.

This rearrangement joins TRBV12-5 to TRBJ2-1, with D tentatively TRBD2 (5 bases). CDR3 size: 15 residues. Germline V gene lookup returns CDR1 LGHNT and CDR2 FRNRAP. V lost 0 bases, J lost 9 bases, and 15 bases lay in between. CDR3 region: CASGLVLGLGTEQFF. CDR3 nucleotides: TGTGCTAGTGGTTTGGTACTTGGACTGGGCACTGAGCAGTTCTTC.

The chain employs TRBV19 and TRBJ1-1; D might be TRBD1 (5 bases). This CDR3 has 17 amino acids. Looked up from germline, CDR1 is LNHDA and CDR2 is SQIVND (reference sequence). V was clipped by 1 base and J by 0 bases, with 15 bases between them. CDR3 sequence: CASSIGAGLILNTEAFF. CDR3 sequence (DNA): TGTGCCAGTAGTATAGGGGCAGGGCTCATTTTGAACACTGAAGCTTTCTTT.

J is TRBJ1-1 and V is TRBV19, with D perhaps matching TRBD1 (5 bases). CDR1 is LNHDA, CDR2 SQIVND, per germline (reference sequence). The CDR3 covers 12 residues. V lost 7 bases, J lost 3 bases, and 9 bases lay in between. Here the CDR3 reads CASKGTDTEAFF. The CDR3 DNA reads TGTGCCAGTAAAGGGACGGACACTGAAGCTTTCTTT.

This chain links TRBV5-1 with TRBJ1-4; D possibly corresponds to TRBD1 (6 bases). Trimming removed 5 bases at V and 2 bases at J, with 10 bases between. Per germline, CDR1 SGHRS and CDR2 YFSETQ. The CDR3 covers 14 residues. Here the CDR3 DNA reads TGCGCCAGCAGACAGGGTGACACTAATGAAAAACTGTTTTTT. It encodes CASRQGDTNEKLFF.

The V gene is TRBV19, the J gene TRBJ1-1; D ambiguous. The length of the CDR3 is 15 residues. Trimming removed 3 bases at V and 4 bases at J, with 15 bases between. CDR1 and CDR2 from the germline V gene are LNHDA and SQIVND (reference sequence). The CDR3 region has the DNA TGTGCCAGTAGTATCGGCGGCAGCTTGGGCACTGAAGCTTTCTTT. Its protein product is CASSIGGSLGTEAFF.

The V gene is TRBV29-1, the J gene TRBJ1-1, with 9 bases identical to TRBD1. V was pared by 4 bases and J by 8 bases, with 5 bases of the junction left unmatched. The V gene's germline CDR1 is SQVTM and CDR2 ANQGSEA. The CDR3 has 12 amino acids. The chain's CDR3 is CSVGSQGAEAFF. CDR3 DNA: TGCAGCGTTGGTTCACAGGGGGCCGAAGCTTTCTTT.

This chain links TRBV14 with TRBJ1-5; D is unclear. This CDR3 contains 13 residues. In germline, CDR1 is SGHDN, CDR2 FVKESK. The V end lost 5 bases, the J end lost 3 bases, and 8 bases lay between the germline ends. The CDR3 DNA follows: TGTGCCAGCAGCTGGTCAGACAATCAGCCCCAGCATTTT. It encodes CASSWSDNQPQHF.

This chain uses TRBV30 with TRBJ2-1, with D perhaps matching TRBD2 (5 bases). The ends were cut back, 3 bases at V and 9 bases at J, with 9 bases in the middle. In germline, CDR1 is GTSNPN, CDR2 SVGIG (reference sequence). The CDR3 runs to 11 residues. CDR3 nucleotides: TGTGCCTGGAGGGGAGAGGTTGAGCAGTTCTTC. Translating it yields CAWRGEVEQFF.

This chain uses TRBV27 with TRBJ1-3, with D hard to call. The V end was cut by 3 bases, the J end by 2 bases, with 8 bases between. This CDR3 contains 14 residues. Germline V lookup: CDR1 MNHEY, CDR2 SMNVEV (reference sequence). The CDR3 DNA follows: TGTGCCAGCAGTTTCAGGATAACTGGAAACACCATATATTTT. Protein sequence: CASSFRITGNTIYF.

The chain couples TRBV19 to TRBJ1-2; maybe TRBD1 (6 bases). This CDR3 comprises 14 residues. Germline CDR1 and CDR2: LNHDA and SQIVND (reference sequence). Trimming removed 9 bases from V and 4 bases from J, with 18 bases in between. The DNA of the CDR3 is TGTGCCAGCGGGGGGGCGTTGTCGGCCTATGGCTACACCTTC. It encodes CASGGALSAYGYTF.

V and J are TRBV28 and TRBJ2-2, with TRBD2 matching 9 bases. CDR1 is MDHEN and CDR2 is SYDVKM in the germline V gene. The CDR3 loop spans 16 amino acids. With V trimmed by 6 bases and J by 3 bases, 8 bases remained unmatched. The CDR3 region has the DNA TGTGCCAGCAGCCGACCCGCGGGAGGGTACACCGGGGAGCTGTTTTTT. It codes for CASSRPAGGYTGELFF.

The chain joins TRBV30 to TRBJ1-5; the D is unclear. The V gene's germline CDR1 is GTSNPN and CDR2 SVGIG (reference sequence). V was pared by 4 bases and J by 7 bases, with 14 bases between. This CDR3 spans 13 amino acids. DNA for the CDR3: TGTGCCTGGAATCATCCGGGGAACCAGCCCCAGCATTTT. Amino acids: CAWNHPGNQPQHF.

The rearrangement uses TRBV6-5 and TRBJ2-7; D remains ambiguous. The V end was cut by 0 bases, the J end by 3 bases, with 6 bases between. The CDR3 contains 13 residues. From germline, CDR1 is MNHEY and CDR2 SVGAGI. As DNA, the CDR3 is TGTGCCAGCAGTTACTCCGCTGGCTACGAGCAGTACTTC. Encoded protein: CASSYSAGYEQYF.

The chain joins TRBV28 to TRBJ2-7; TRBD1 aligns across 9 bases. The V gene's germline CDR1 is MDHEN and CDR2 SYDVKM. J lost 4 bases, V lost 3 bases, and 16 bases had no gene match. The CDR3 is made up of 18 amino acids. The CDR3 reads CASSFPINLDRGSYEQYF. The CDR3 nucleotides are TGTGCCAGCAGTTTTCCCATTAATCTTGACAGGGGGTCATACGAGCAGTACTTC.